The rows below give T cell receptor beta chains drawn from one sample of a study of naive CD8 T cells in extremely preterm neonates. The protocol was immunoSEQ multiplex PCR, while the TCRdb copy is restricted to in-frame clones and leaves out a portion. Altogether around 6,000 clones are present, 95% to 97% being singletons, with the ten largest covering approximately 0.76%. What was sequenced was naive CD8+ T cells from blood. These receptors were obtained from a human donor in good health. The CDR3 runs from the conserved cysteine through the conserved F or W. A D gene is named only where the DNA matches it firmly. Only part of the rows carry a size: once, few, many, or a class if the clone is expanded.

V	size	D	J	DNA	CDR3
TRBV27	once	TRBD1	TRBJ2-7	TGTGCCAGCAGTCCAGGACAGGGGGAAACCTACGAGCAGTACTTC	CASSPGQGETYEQYF
TRBV2	-	TRBD1	TRBJ1-5	TGTGCCAGCAGATTACCGGGACAGGGGAGCAATCAGCCCCAGCATTTT	CASRLPGQGSNQPQHF
TRBV29-1	-	-	TRBJ1-1	TGCAGCGTTGAGATCAGGGTGAACACTGAAGCTTTCTTT	CSVEIRVNTEAFF
TRBV9	-	-	TRBJ1-6	TGTGCCAGCAGCGTGCGGGGAGAGCTCCATTCACCCCTCCACTTT	CASSVRGELHSPLHF
TRBV5-4	few	-	TRBJ2-7	TGTGCCAGCAGCTTGTGGAGGGGGCCTTCCGAGCAGTACTTC	CASSLWRGPSEQYF
TRBV6-1	-	TRBD1	TRBJ2-2	TGTGCCAGCAGTGACTACAGGGGCACCGGGGAGCTGTTTTTT	CASSDYRGTGELFF
TRBV4-3	-	TRBD1	TRBJ2-5	TGCGCCAGCAGCCAAGGACAGGGGGCGGGGGAGACCCAGTACTTC	CASSQGQGAGETQYF
TRBV27	-	TRBD2	TRBJ2-3	TGTGCCAGCAGTTTATCTCCGGGGAGCGGGGTCACAGATACGCAGTATTTT	CASSLSPGSGVTDTQYF
TRBV29-1	-	-	TRBJ2-5	TGCAGCGTTGAAGATCTTAACATAGAGACCCAGTACTTC	CSVEDLNIETQYF
TRBV6-1	-	TRBD1	TRBJ1-3	TGTGCCAGCAGTGGATACAGGGACAGGGGGCCCCGCTCTGGAAACACCATATATTTT	CASSGYRDRGPRSGNTIYF